These T cell receptor beta chains were read from a single sample in a study of blood T cell repertoires in COVID-19. The table came from immunoSEQ multiplex PCR; TCRdb's copy has only in-frame clones and leaves some out. The sample shows 180,000 or so clones, 65% to 90% of them seen only once. The sequencing sample was made of peripheral blood. The receptors come from a man in his 60s with acute or convalescent COVID-19. The CDR3 runs from the conserved cysteine through the conserved F or W. D genes are given only for firm matches. A clone size is listed for some rows: how often the clone was seen (once, few, many), or a class if it is expanded.

J: TRBJ2-1
V: TRBV19
D: -
size: -
CDR3: CASSGDSYNEQFF

J: TRBJ1-6
V: TRBV18
D: -
size: -
CDR3: CASSPGGWNSPLHF

J: TRBJ2-7
V: TRBV5-1
D: TRBD2
size: -
CDR3: CASSLGGNSYEQYF

J: TRBJ2-1
V: TRBV6-2/TRBV6-3
D: -
size: -
CDR3: CASSLAWEQFF

J: TRBJ1-1
V: TRBV5-1
D: -
size: -
CDR3: CASSLAAGSPEAFF

J: TRBJ2-3
V: TRBV5-1
D: TRBD2
size: few
CDR3: CASSPRTSEGDTQYF

J: TRBJ2-4
V: TRBV5-1
D: TRBD1
size: once
CDR3: CASSLAAGGASKNIQYF

J: TRBJ2-1
V: TRBV30
D: -
size: -
CDR3: CAWSLGALYNEQFF

J: TRBJ1-4
V: TRBV19
D: -
size: -
CDR3: CASSMAAVLNEKLFF

J: TRBJ2-2
V: TRBV12-5
D: -
size: few
CDR3: CASGLQVTGELFF

J: TRBJ1-4
V: TRBV7-9
D: -
size: -
CDR3: CASREEGYEKLFF

J: TRBJ1-3
V: TRBV6-5
D: -
size: -
CDR3: CASSYSNGRAGNTIYF

J: TRBJ2-4
V: TRBV7-9
D: -
size: once
CDR3: CASSLPGISAKNIQYF

J: TRBJ2-7
V: TRBV6-5
D: TRBD1
size: once
CDR3: CASRLGQGWDYEQYF

J: TRBJ2-5
V: TRBV20-1
D: -
size: once
CDR3: CSASLRLVGFETQYF

J: TRBJ2-7
V: TRBV2
D: TRBD2
size: -
CDR3: CASTPGLAIYEQYF

J: TRBJ2-5
V: TRBV18
D: -
size: -
CDR3: CASSLASGGQNQETQYF

J: TRBJ1-2
V: TRBV28
D: -
size: -
CDR3: CASTPRGHSEGYTF

J: TRBJ1-5
V: TRBV6-1
D: TRBD1
size: -
CDR3: CASSEVGGSQPQHF

J: TRBJ1-2
V: TRBV5-1
D: -
size: -
CDR3: CASKDNEMSYTF

J: TRBJ2-3
V: TRBV29-1
D: TRBD1
size: -
CDR3: CSVEGQGTDTQYF

J: TRBJ2-1
V: TRBV2
D: TRBD1
size: -
CDR3: CASREDRGNEQFF

J: TRBJ1-2
V: TRBV2
D: -
size: once
CDR3: CASSGEGRTRGYTF

J: TRBJ1-2
V: TRBV28
D: -
size: few
CDR3: CASTPRRGNIYGYTF

J: TRBJ2-3
V: TRBV9
D: -
size: -
CDR3: CASSVGGSSTDTQYF

J: TRBJ2-2
V: TRBV5-4
D: -
size: -
CDR3: CASSARREAAGELFF

J: TRBJ2-1
V: TRBV27
D: -
size: -
CDR3: CASSTTVKQFF

J: TRBJ1-2
V: TRBV9
D: -
size: -
CDR3: CASSSGLGAGYGYTF

J: TRBJ2-7
V: TRBV3-1/TRBV3-2
D: TRBD2
size: -
CDR3: CATQLAGGPTSSYEQYF

J: TRBJ1-1
V: TRBV7-8
D: -
size: few
CDR3: CASSQGLPEAFF

J: TRBJ1-5
V: TRBV2
D: TRBD1
size: -
CDR3: CASGDRGQPQHF

J: TRBJ1-1
V: TRBV27
D: -
size: -
CDR3: CASTLSSGATEAFF

J: TRBJ2-1
V: TRBV10-3
D: -
size: -
CDR3: CAISVGNEQFF

J: TRBJ1-2
V: TRBV4-1
D: -
size: -
CDR3: CASSPRRRDYGYTF

J: TRBJ2-5
V: TRBV14
D: TRBD2
size: -
CDR3: CASSPPAGGETQYF

J: TRBJ1-5
V: TRBV7-2
D: -
size: -
CDR3: CASSQIGSGNRNQPQHF

J: TRBJ2-7
V: TRBV6-6
D: TRBD1
size: -
CDR3: CASSQQGVGDYEQYF

J: TRBJ2-3
V: TRBV19
D: -
size: once
CDR3: CASSIDLTQYF

J: TRBJ2-1
V: TRBV27
D: TRBD1
size: once
CDR3: CASRDSGTGYNEQFF

J: TRBJ2-3
V: TRBV4-2
D: TRBD1
size: -
CDR3: CASSQVGTVTDTQYF

J: TRBJ2-1
V: TRBV18
D: TRBD1
size: few
CDR3: CASSPGQGGMNEQFF

J: TRBJ2-7
V: TRBV30
D: TRBD1
size: -
CDR3: CAWSPGQGYEQYF

J: TRBJ1-2
V: TRBV28
D: TRBD1
size: -
CDR3: CASSYRGRGYTF

J: TRBJ2-5
V: TRBV11-2
D: -
size: few
CDR3: CASSLSHQETQYF

J: TRBJ1-4
V: TRBV9
D: TRBD1
size: once
CDR3: CASGQTGYGEKLFF

J: TRBJ2-2
V: TRBV6-1
D: -
size: -
CDR3: CASSEMRANTGELFF

J: TRBJ1-2
V: TRBV2
D: -
size: -
CDR3: CASSVRGQGGYTF

J: TRBJ2-7
V: TRBV19
D: TRBD1
size: -
CDR3: CASSNRLPGTDPYEQYF

J: TRBJ1-5
V: TRBV2
D: TRBD1
size: -
CDR3: CASTQTGSSNQPQHF

J: TRBJ2-3
V: TRBV2
D: TRBD1
size: once
CDR3: CASSLTGAFTDTQYF

J: TRBJ2-1
V: TRBV7-3
D: TRBD1
size: -
CDR3: CASSSGTGAYNEQFF

J: TRBJ2-3
V: TRBV28
D: TRBD1
size: -
CDR3: CANQGARTDTQYF

J: TRBJ2-1
V: TRBV3-1/TRBV3-2
D: TRBD2
size: -
CDR3: CASSHLSSGQYNEQFF

J: TRBJ2-3
V: TRBV29-1
D: TRBD2
size: -
CDR3: CSVEVGLAGDTQYF